This T cell receptor (beta chain) appears in the sequencing data of a study of CD8 T cells in Susac syndrome. Random hexamers were used to reverse transcribe about 0.5 to 1 ug of RNA. A single record per CDR3 protein comes from TCRdb applying MiXCR to the immunoSEQ multiplex PCR reads. In the table there are about 120,000 distinct CDR3 sequences, just under 95% of which are singletons. Germline CDR1 and CDR2: MGHRA and YSYEKL. V shed 3 bases and J shed 3 bases, with 6 bases lying between them. The CDR3 loop spans 12 amino acids. The chain has TRBV4-1 and TRBJ2-7, with D possibly matching TRBD2 (6 bases). This TCR was recovered from a human donor with Susac syndrome. Sequencing was performed on CD8+ T cells from PBMCs. CDR3 in amino acids: CASSHSGYEQYF. DNA for the CDR3: TGCGCCAGCAGCCATAGCGGCTACGAGCAGTACTTC.